Below, 27 T cell receptor beta chains from the same sample are listed, as sequenced in a study of T cells in Graves' hyperthyroidism and ophthalmopathy. RNA transcripts served as the template for amplifying TCR beta CDR3 regions. HTBI primers were employed in a first-round RT-PCR of the TCR CDR3. TCRdb redid the calling of the multiplex PCR reads with MiXCR, one entry per CDR3 protein. The table has about 570,000 distinct CDR3 sequences, around 46% seen once; the top ten hold under 20%. The material sequenced was peripheral blood or thyroid tissue (not recorded which). The source of these receptors is an adult woman with Graves' disease, either hyperthyroidism or ophthalmopathy (not recorded which).

This clonotype was seen ten or more times. The chain is built from TRBV10-3 and TRBJ1-4; 10 nucleotides line up with TRBD1. V was pared by 5 bases and J by 3 bases, with 12 bases of the junction left unmatched. Germline loops: CDR1 ENHRY, CDR2 SYGVKD. CDR3 size: 18 residues. The CDR3 loop is CAISPGQGRKVPNEKLFF. The CDR3 DNA reads as TGTGCCATCAGTCCGGGACAGGGGAGAAAAGTTCCTAATGAAAAACTGTTTTTT.

The chain employs TRBV29-1 and TRBJ2-7, with D unresolved. CDR3 length equals 13 residues. V was shortened by 8 bases and J by 3 bases, with 17 bases between the two germline ends. In germline, CDR1 is SQVTM, CDR2 ANQGSEA. CDR3 nucleotides: TGCAGCAGTGAGAACGCCGGAGACTACGAGCAGTACTTC. Its protein product is CSSENAGDYEQYF.

This clonotype appeared a few times. This rearrangement joins TRBV10-3 to TRBJ2-1, with 8 nucleotides matching TRBD2. Germline values: CDR1 ENHRY, CDR2 SYGVKD. V trimming: 6 bases; J trimming: 10 bases; junction bases outside the gene matches: 14. The CDR3 has 15 amino acids. CDR3 in DNA: TGTGCCATCAGCTTATTCTCCGGGACTAGGACGGAGCAGTTCTTC. This gives the protein CAISLFSGTRTEQFF.

The V gene is TRBV24-1, the J gene TRBJ2-2; D possibly matches TRBD1 or TRBD2 (6 bases each). The germline V gene has CDR1 KGHDR and CDR2 SFDVKD. Trimming left V 2 bases short and J 6 bases short, with 12 bases between. The CDR3 has 15 amino acids. The CDR3 region has the DNA TGTGCCACCAGTGATTCCGGGGGCTCCGCCGGGGAGCTGTTTTTT. Protein product: CATSDSGGSAGELFF.

The V and J genes are TRBV20-1 and TRBJ2-5; D may be TRBD1 (5 bases). The length of the CDR3 is 14 residues. Germline CDR1 is DFQATT and CDR2 is SNEGSKA (reference sequence). V lost 0 bases and J 5 bases, leaving 13 bases between the germline ends. CDR3 region: CSARDPDSWETQYF. The CDR3 nucleotides read TGCAGTGCTAGAGATCCTGACAGTTGGGAGACCCAGTACTTC.

The CDR3 is CASSLGQGGNTPLHF. In nucleotides, the CDR3 is TGCGCCAGCAGCCTCGGACAGGGGGGGAACACACCCCTCCACTTT. The chain links TRBV5-1 to TRBJ1-6; 10 bases fit TRBD1. This CDR3 contains 15 residues. Trimming cost V 4 bases and J 11 bases; bases outside gene matches: 9. CDR1 is SGHRS, CDR2 YFSETQ, per germline.

In its sample, this clonotype was seen many times. The rearrangement joins TRBV7-9 to TRBJ2-7, with TRBD1 matching over 7 bases. Per the germline V gene, CDR1 is SEHNR and CDR2 is FQNEAQ (reference sequence). The CDR3 totals 14 residues. J gave up 3 bases and V 4 bases, and 6 bases lay outside the gene matches. CDR3 sequence reads: CASSSGTVRYEQYF. In DNA form, the CDR3 reads TGTGCCAGCAGCTCCGGGACAGTTCGCTACGAGCAGTACTTC. Full variable domain (rest looked up from reference TRBV7-9 and TRBJ2-7): DTGVSQNPRHKITKRGQNVTFRCDPISEHNRLYWYRQTLGQGPEFLTYFQNEAQLEKSRLLSDRFSAERPKGSFSTLEIQRTEQGDSAMYLCASSSGTVRYEQYFGPGTRLTVT.

The chain recombines TRBV5-4 with TRBJ2-7; D is ambiguous. The CDR3 loop spans 14 amino acids. Trimming pared 7 bases from V and 0 bases from J, leaving 14 bases between. The germline V gene has CDR1 SGHNT and CDR2 YYREEE (reference sequence). For the CDR3, the DNA is TGTGCCAGCCGAATGGGCGACTCCTCCTACGAGCAGTACTTC. This encodes CASRMGDSSYEQYF.

This clonotype was picked up many times. J is TRBJ1-2 and V is TRBV7-9; D perhaps matches TRBD1 (5 bases). This CDR3 is built from 16 residues. Trimming shortened V by 3 bases and J by 2 bases, and 16 bases separated the two germline ends. From germline, CDR1 is SEHNR and CDR2 FQNEAQ (reference sequence). The CDR3 DNA follows: TGTGCCAGCAGCTTGTTGCCCGGGACCCCGAACTATGGCTACACCTTC. Protein product: CASSLLPGTPNYGYTF.

V gene TRBV7-9 combines with J gene TRBJ2-6, with D possibly called TRBD1 or TRBD2 (5 bases each). Germline-derived CDR1 and CDR2 are SEHNR and FQNEAQ (reference sequence). V was cut by 5 bases and J by 2 bases, with 13 bases left in between. The CDR3 spans 16 residues. As DNA, the CDR3 is TGTGCCAGCAGCAACAGAGGGGCTGCTGGGGCCAACGTCCTGACTTTC. Residues: CASSNRGAAGANVLTF.

The chain combines TRBV10-3 with TRBJ1-2; D gene ambiguous. The CDR3 has 17 residues. Germline-derived CDR1 and CDR2 are ENHRY and SYGVKD. With 1 base removed from V and 6 bases from J, the gap between germline ends came to 21 bases. CDR3 sequence: CAISELLAGGAEDGYTF. In DNA form, the CDR3 reads TGTGCCATCAGTGAGTTACTAGCGGGAGGAGCGGAAGATGGCTACACCTTC.

The chain couples TRBV15 to TRBJ1-4, with 9 bases lining up with TRBD1. The germline V gene has CDR1 LNHNV and CDR2 YYDKDF (reference sequence). The V segment lost 3 bases and the J segment 5 bases; nucleotides outside the gene matches: 10. The CDR3 loop spans 17 amino acids. CDR3 coding DNA: TGTGCCACCAGCAGCAGAACCGGGACAGGGTTGAATGAAAAACTGTTTTTT. It translates to CATSSRTGTGLNEKLFF. Together with reference TRBV15 and TRBJ1-4, the CDR3 gives the full variable domain: DAMVIQNPRYQVTQFGKPVTLSCSQTLNHNVMYWYQQKSSQAPKLLFHYYDKDFNNEADTPDNFQSRRPNTSFCFLDIRSPGLGDTAMYLCATSSRTGTGLNEKLFFGSGTQLSVL.

The rearrangement uses TRBV7-9 and TRBJ1-2; possibly TRBD1 for D (6 bases). V dropped 2 bases and J dropped 7 bases, with 17 bases sitting between them. The CDR3 loop spans 15 amino acids. Germline V gene sequence: CDR1 SEHNR, CDR2 FQNEAQ (reference sequence). The CDR3 protein is CASSLNRALRSGYTF. The CDR3 bases are TGTGCCAGCAGCTTAAACAGGGCCTTGAGGAGTGGCTACACCTTC.

V usage is TRBV25-1 and J usage is TRBJ1-6; 7 nucleotides align to TRBD1. The trim removed 4 bases at V and 7 bases at J, leaving 7 bases unmatched. CDR1 is MGHDK and CDR2 is SYGVNS in the germline V gene. The CDR3 is 15 residues long. CDR3 DNA: TGTGCCAGCAGTGGTCGGACAGGAGAAAATTCACCCCTCCACTTT. Translation: CASSGRTGENSPLHF.

The V and J genes are TRBV7-9 and TRBJ2-7; 10 nucleotides match TRBD2. The CDR3 length is 15 residues. CDR1 and CDR2 from the germline V gene are SEHNR and FQNEAQ (reference sequence). Unmatched junction bases numbered 8, after V lost 9 bases and J lost 0 bases. CDR3 nucleotide sequence: TGTGCCAGTGGCCGAGGACTAGCGGTCTCCTACGAGCAGTACTTC. Amino acids: CASGRGLAVSYEQYF.

This clonotype was seen more than once but under ten times. The chain employs TRBV30 and TRBJ1-1, with D uncertain. CDR1 is GTSNPN and CDR2 is SVGIG in the germline V gene (reference sequence). The CDR3 has 15 amino acids. V was cut by 0 bases and J by 11 bases, with 22 bases left in between. CDR3: CAWSVLVTRLFGAFF. The DNA of the CDR3 is TGTGCCTGGAGTGTACTCGTCACCAGATTGTTTGGGGCTTTCTTT. The whole variable domain, remainder taken from reference TRBV30 and TRBJ1-1, is SQTIHQWPATLVQPVGSPLSLECTVEGTSNPNLYWYRQAAGRGLQLLFYSVGIGQISSEVPQNLSASRPQDRQFILSSKKLLLSDSGFYLCAWSVLVTRLFGAFFGQGTRLTVV.

This clonotype appeared a single time. The CDR3 nucleotides are TGTGCTAGATGGCCAGGGATCGACGAGCAGTACTTC. Translating gives CARWPGIDEQYF. The chain employs TRBV7-8 and TRBJ2-7, with D maybe TRBD1 (5 bases). CDR1 and CDR2 (germline): SGHVS, FQNEAQ. The CDR3 has 12 residues.

The chain links TRBV20-1 to TRBJ2-5, with a possible D match to TRBD2 (6 bases). The CDR3 runs to 15 residues. From germline, CDR1 is DFQATT and CDR2 SNEGSKA (reference sequence). With 3 bases removed from V and 3 bases from J, the gap between germline ends came to 17 bases. The CDR3 DNA reads TGCAGTGCTAGGGGCGGACGGGGGATCGAAGAGACCCAGTACTTC. This sequence encodes CSARGGRGIEETQYF.

V and J are TRBV20-1 and TRBJ2-7, with 7 bases that match TRBD2. The CDR3 extends over 16 amino acids. The ends lost 0 bases at V and 4 bases at J; junction bases unmatched: 12. CDR1 is DFQATT, CDR2 SNEGSKA, per germline (reference sequence). The CDR3 sequence is CSARDPEGLAAYEQYF. CDR3 in DNA: TGCAGTGCTAGAGATCCAGAGGGGCTAGCGGCTTACGAGCAGTACTTC.

The chain's CDR3 is CASNGITGGYTF. The CDR3 coding sequence is TGTGCCAGCAACGGGATCACTGGTGGCTACACCTTC. This chain joins TRBV6-6 and TRBJ1-2; no clear D gene. This CDR3 contains 12 residues. The germline V gene has CDR1 MNHNY and CDR2 SVGAGI (reference sequence). V lost 7 bases to trimming and J lost 7 bases, with 13 bases between them.

This clonotype was seen at least ten times. V gene TRBV25-1 combines with J gene TRBJ2-5; tentatively, D is TRBD1 (5 bases). V was shortened by 1 base and J by 1 base, with 13 bases between the two germline ends. This CDR3 is 16 amino acids long. Germline-derived CDR1 and CDR2 are MGHDK and SYGVNS. The CDR3 DNA reads as TGTGCCAGCAGTGAATCTCTAGGACACTTCCAAGAGACCCAGTACTTC. It encodes CASSESLGHFQETQYF.

The rearrangement uses TRBV2 and TRBJ2-1; 8 positions agree with TRBD1. Germline V gives CDR1 SNHLY, CDR2 FYNNEI. The J segment lost 7 bases and the V segment lost 7 bases, leaving 9 bases of the junction unmatched. There are 14 residues in the CDR3. Here the CDR3 reads CASTGWTGKNEQFF. CDR3 coding DNA: TGTGCCAGCACGGGCTGGACAGGGAAGAATGAGCAGTTCTTC. Filled out from reference TRBV2 and TRBJ2-1, the complete variable domain reads EPEVTQTPSHQVTQMGQEVILRCVPISNHLYFYWYRQILGQKVEFLVSFYNNEISEKSEIFDDQFSVERPDGSNFTLKIRSTKLEDSAMYFCASTGWTGKNEQFFGPGTRLTVL.

Concerning this clonotype: The germline gene is not matched at one end of the junction; a read error may be the cause. V is TRBV7-2 and J is TRBJ2-7, with 10 bases matching TRBD2. The J call may be faulty, since TRBJ2-5 better matches the DNA end. Germline V CDR1 and CDR2: SGHTA, FQGNSA. The CDR3 spans 16 residues. DNA of the CDR3: TGTGCCAGCAGTTTAGCGGCTAGCGGGGGATGGGAGACCCAGTACTTC. It translates to CASSLAASGGWETQYF.

This clonotype was counted a few times. The CDR3: CASPKAGAANTGELFF. In DNA form, the CDR3 reads TGTGCCAGCCCGAAAGCGGGAGCGGCGAACACCGGGGAGCTGTTTTTT. This rearrangement joins TRBV9 to TRBJ2-2; 8 nucleotides agree with TRBD2. CDR1 is SGDLS and CDR2 is YYNGEE in the germline V gene. The V segment lost 7 bases and the J segment 0 bases; nucleotides outside the gene matches: 8. This CDR3 is built from 16 residues.

As regards this clonotype: The junction differs from germline at one of its ends, possibly a read error. The rearrangement links TRBV7-2 to TRBJ1-5; D gene uncertain. From germline, CDR1 is SGHTA and CDR2 FQGNSA. This CDR3 contains 12 residues. CDR3 bases: TGCGCCAGCAGCTCAGAAGGAAGGCCCCAGCATTTT. Its translation: CASSSEGRPQHF.

The chain has TRBV10-1 and TRBJ1-4; 9 bases match TRBD1. Germline V gives CDR1 WNHNN, CDR2 SYGVQD (reference sequence). The CDR3 covers 15 residues. With 3 bases clipped from V and 8 bases from J, the junction kept 7 bases outside the gene matches. The CDR3 coding sequence is TGCGCCAGCAGTGAACAGGGGACAGGGCGCGAAAAACTGTTTTTT. It specifies CASSEQGTGREKLFF.

This clonotype has only a few counts. This sequence joins TRBV2 and TRBJ1-1; maybe TRBD1 (5 bases). This CDR3 spans 15 amino acids. Germline-derived CDR1 and CDR2 are SNHLY and FYNNEI. Trimming removed 3 bases from V and 3 bases from J, with 14 bases in between. This CDR3 reads CASSEDRDEDTEAFF. CDR3 DNA sequence: TGTGCCAGCAGTGAGGACCGGGACGAAGACACTGAAGCTTTCTTT.